The rows below give T cell receptor beta chains drawn from one sample of a study of Graves' ophthalmopathy and Graves' hyperthyroidism. TCRdb passed the multiplex PCR reads through MiXCR, listing each CDR3 protein once. The sample shows 450,000 or so distinct CDR3 sequences, around 14% of them seen only once. Sequenced input: blood. The receptor source for this set is a young woman with Graves' ophthalmopathy. Each CDR3 is given with its conserved first and last residue. Fields, in order: D gene, clone size, V gene, J gene, CDR3 DNA, CDR3 protein. The D gene is left open where the match is weak. Some rows mark clone size as missing; the rest say once, few, many or name a class of expanded clone.

-	few	TRBV12-3/TRBV12-4	TRBJ1-2	TGTGCCAGCAGTTTAGAGGACCGAGGCTACACCTTC	CASSLEDRGYTF
-	many	TRBV28	TRBJ2-7	TGTGCCAGCAGCCTAGGACAGTACGACGAGCAGTACTTC	CASSLGQYDEQYF
TRBD1	-	TRBV2	TRBJ2-7	TGTGTCAGAGGCTTGGGACAGGGCTACGAGCAGTACTTC	CVRGLGQGYEQYF
-	many	TRBV7-8	TRBJ1-3	TGTGCCAGCGTTCAGACAGTGACCTCTGGAAACACCATATATTTT	CASVQTVTSGNTIYF
TRBD2	few	TRBV24-1	TRBJ2-3	TGTGCCACGCTGGCTCGGCCTAGCGGGAAGACAGATACGCAGTATTTT	CATLARPSGKTDTQYF
TRBD2	many	TRBV6-5	TRBJ2-5	TGTGCCAGCAGTTACGAGGCGGGGGGACTTTTCGTGGGGACCCAGTACTTC	CASSYEAGGLFVGTQYF
-	few	TRBV28	TRBJ2-5	TGTGCCAGCAGTTTACCAGGGGCAGGCCGCGAGACCCAGTACTTC	CASSLPGAGRETQYF
-	-	TRBV19	TRBJ2-7	TGTGCCAGTAGTGTAACTAGGGGCGAGCAGTACTTC	CASSVTRGEQYF
-	many	TRBV7-2	TRBJ2-7	TGTGCCAGCAGCCCACTAGGGTTTTCCTACGAGCAGTACTTC	CASSPLGFSYEQYF
-	many	TRBV10-2	TRBJ2-7	TGCGCCAGCACTTCCAGTGGTGCATCCTACGAGCAGTACTTC	CASTSSGASYEQYF
TRBD1	few	TRBV28	TRBJ2-7	TGTGCCAGCAGTTCTCAGGGGGCATCCTACGAGCAGTACTTC	CASSSQGASYEQYF
-	many	TRBV5-6	TRBJ1-1	TGTGCCAGCAGCGAAACAAAATTCGACACTGAAGCTTTCTTT	CASSETKFDTEAFF
-	many	TRBV29-1	TRBJ2-7	TGCAGCGTCCTTGTCTACGAGCAGTACTTC	CSVLVYEQYF
TRBD1	once	TRBV28	TRBJ2-7	TGTGCCAGCAGTTTGACAGGGAACTCCTACGAGCAGTACTTC	CASSLTGNSYEQYF
-	many	TRBV11-2	TRBJ2-2	TGTGCCAGCACTCCGACGAACACCGGGGAGCTGTTTTTT	CASTPTNTGELFF
-	-	TRBV30	TRBJ1-2	TGTGCCTGGAGTGACAGGGAAGGCTACACCTTC	CAWSDREGYTF
-	-	TRBV2	TRBJ2-5	TGTGCCAGCACTGATGGGACTCGAGAGACCCAGTACTTC	CASTDGTRETQYF
-	many	TRBV28	TRBJ2-7	TGTGCCAGCAGTCCCCGGACAGAACACTACTTC	CASSPRTEHYF
TRBD1	many	TRBV7-8	TRBJ1-5	TGTGCCAGCAGCGCGAACAGGGGTAGCAATCAGCCCCAGCATTTT	CASSANRGSNQPQHF
TRBD1	many	TRBV28	TRBJ2-4	TGTGCCAGCAGTCTACAGGGGGCCCGGAGGAACATTCAGTACTTC	CASSLQGARRNIQYF
TRBD1	-	TRBV11-2	TRBJ1-1	TGTGCCAGCAGCTTAAACCAGGGGGCTGACACTGAAGCTTTCTTT	CASSLNQGADTEAFF
TRBD1	few	TRBV27	TRBJ2-7	TGTGCCAGTAGGGCCCACAGGGGGCTCTTCAACGAGCAGTACTTC	CASRAHRGLFNEQYF
-	many	TRBV6-5	TRBJ2-2	TGTGCCAGCAGTTACTGGTTGGGAGTGCCGGGCACCGGGGAGCTGTTTTTT	CASSYWLGVPGTGELFF
TRBD1	-	TRBV15	TRBJ2-7	TGTGCCACCAGCAGAAACCGGGACAGTTCCTACGAGCAGTACTTC	CATSRNRDSSYEQYF
TRBD1	few	TRBV7-9	TRBJ1-6	TGTGCCAGCAGCTTGCCCCCAGGGGGCAGAGGTTCACCCCTCCACTTT	CASSLPPGGRGSPLHF
TRBD1	many	TRBV5-1	TRBJ1-1	TGCGCCAGCAGCTATGCCCCGACAGGGATTAACACTGAAGCTTTCTTT	CASSYAPTGINTEAFF
-	many	TRBV7-2	TRBJ1-5	TGTGCCAGCAGCACCACCCGTCTTGGCAATCAGCCCCAGCATTTT	CASSTTRLGNQPQHF
-	many	TRBV2	TRBJ1-1	TGTGCCACCTTAGGCGCTGAAGCTTTCTTT	CATLGAEAFF
-	many	TRBV27	TRBJ2-7	TGTGCCAGCAGCCCCTTGGCTAACGGATACGAGCAGTACTTC	CASSPLANGYEQYF
-	many	TRBV11-2	TRBJ2-2	TGTGCCAGCAGCCCATCTATCGCGGGGGAGCTGTTTTTT	CASSPSIAGELFF